Sequencing of this T cell receptor (beta chain) was carried out in a study of blood T cell repertoires in COVID-19. On the study more broadly: Specimens from acute and convalescent COVID-19 originated in the United States, Italy and Spain. PBMCs, B-cell-depleted T cells, or T cells were the source of the cDNA or gDNA that made up the material.

Participant age was roughly 18 to 90 years, and participants resided in around 24 US areas. Deletions cut 6 bases from V and 1 base from J, with 15 bases between. The CDR3 totals 15 residues. Looked up from germline, CDR1 is SEHNR and CDR2 is FQNEAQ (reference sequence). TCRdb's copy holds only in-frame clones and misses some; the assay was immunoSEQ multiplex PCR. This table has about 250,000 clones, around 85% appearing once. Sample: PBMCs or T cells enriched from blood (not recorded which). The chain has TRBV7-9 and TRBJ2-5, with D tentatively TRBD1 (6 bases). This TCR was recovered from a woman aged 25 to 39 who had recovered from COVID-19. Here the CDR3 reads CASSPFGTLQETQYF. Here the CDR3 DNA reads TGTGCCAGCAGTCCCTTCGGGACACTCCAAGAGACCCAGTACTTC.